Following are 27 T cell receptor beta chains from one sample sequenced in a study of T cells after yellow fever vaccination. TCRdb reanalysed the 5' RACE reads using MiXCR and keeps one entry per CDR3 protein. The sample consists of more than 95,000 distinct CDR3 sequences, 7.5% to 10% of them appearing once. This specimen was CD8+ T cells sorted from PBMCs, taken on the day of the yellow fever booster vaccination. The receptors derive from a man younger than 30 who received the YFV17D yellow fever vaccine.

The V and J genes are TRBV2 and TRBJ1-1, with 7 bases matching TRBD1. J gave up 8 bases and V 7 bases, and 13 bases lay outside the gene matches. CDR1 and CDR2 (germline): SNHLY, FYNNEI. The CDR3 consists of 14 residues. CDR3 loop: CASINPGDSLEAFF. The CDR3 bases are TGTGCCAGCATTAACCCCGGGGACAGCCTCGAAGCTTTCTTT.

The rearrangement links TRBV27 to TRBJ1-2; no clear D. Germline CDR1 reads MNHEY; CDR2 reads SMNVEV (reference sequence). V lost 3 bases and J lost 2, with 7 bases in between. This CDR3 contains 13 residues. The chain's CDR3 is CASSFGPNYGYTF. The CDR3 region has the DNA TGTGCCAGCAGTTTCGGACCGAACTATGGCTACACCTTC.

This clonotype was detected only a few times. This sequence joins TRBV6-6 and TRBJ1-1, with D unresolved. CDR3 length equals 14 residues. The germline V and J ends were trimmed by 2 bases and 5 bases, with 12 bases remaining between them. In germline, CDR1 is MNHNY, CDR2 SVGAGI (reference sequence). CDR3 sequence (DNA): TGTGCCAGCAGTTACGCCTCAGAGACAACTGAAGCTTTCTTT. Protein product: CASSYASETTEAFF.

The chain couples TRBV5-4 to TRBJ1-1; TRBD1 matches at 11 bases. J was trimmed by 1 base and V by 4 bases; bases with no gene match: 6. Germline loops: CDR1 SGHNT, CDR2 YYREEE (reference sequence). There are 16 residues in the CDR3. The CDR3 bases are TGTGCCAGCAGCATTACGGGACAGGGGGGGAACACTGAAGCTTTCTTT. Translation gives CASSITGQGGNTEAFF. Filled out from reference TRBV5-4 and TRBJ1-1, the complete variable domain reads ETGVTQSPTHLIKTRGQQVTLRCSSQSGHNTVSWYQQALGQGPQFIFQYYREEENGRGNFPPRFSGLQFPNYSSELNVNALELDDSALYLCASSITGQGGNTEAFFGQGTRLTVV.

This clonotype appeared a few times. The V call is TRBV28, the J call TRBJ2-2, with 7 nucleotides matching TRBD2. CDR3 length: 13 amino acids. The germline V gene encodes CDR1 MDHEN and CDR2 SYDVKM. J was trimmed by 7 bases and V by 4 bases; bases with no gene match: 3. CDR3 loop: CASSSGRDGELFF. The CDR3 coding sequence is TGTGCCAGCAGTTCAGGGAGGGACGGGGAGCTGTTTTTT.

The chain couples TRBV11-2 to TRBJ2-7; no clear D gene. The CDR3 extends over 16 amino acids. The V end lost 0 bases, the J end lost 2 bases, and 14 bases lay between the germline ends. Looked up from germline, CDR1 is SGHAT and CDR2 is FQNNGV. CDR3 coding DNA: TGTGCCAGCAGCTTAGAAGGGCGACTTACCCCCTACGAGCAGTACGTC. As protein: CASSLEGRLTPYEQYV.

This clonotype occurred many times. This chain links TRBV4-1 with TRBJ2-5; 11 bases align to TRBD1. The germline V gene has CDR1 MGHRA and CDR2 YSYEKL. V shed 5 bases, J shed 3 bases, and the junction held 2 bases outside the gene matches. The CDR3 loop spans 14 amino acids. The chain's CDR3 is CASSAGQGEETQYF. The CDR3 DNA sequence: TGCGCCAGCAGCGCGGGACAGGGGGAAGAGACCCAGTACTTC.

Details on this clonotype: A much bigger clone sits one base away, suggesting this may be a read error. This sequence joins TRBV12-3 or TRBV12-4 and TRBJ2-1; no clear D. The CDR3 loop spans 12 amino acids. CDR3: CASSGPSNELFF. The CDR3 nucleotides are TGTGCCAGCAGTGGCCCTTCAAATGAGCTGTTCTTC.

The chain carries TRBV10-3 and TRBJ2-7; tentatively, D is TRBD1 (6 bases). Trimming removed 6 bases at V and 4 bases at J, with 19 bases between. Germline loops: CDR1 ENHRY, CDR2 SYGVKD. CDR3 size: 15 residues. CDR3 in amino acids: CAIRDPGQKRYEQYV. In DNA, the CDR3 is TGTGCCATCAGGGATCCGGGACAAAAGCGTTACGAGCAGTACGTC.

The chain combines TRBV2 with TRBJ1-2; the D gene is possibly TRBD1 (6 bases). Per germline, CDR1 SNHLY and CDR2 FYNNEI. The CDR3 totals 14 residues. Trimming removed 3 bases at V and 1 base at J, with 9 bases between. CDR3 loop: CASSDEGVNYGYTF. Written as DNA, the CDR3 is TGTGCCAGCAGTGACGAGGGGGTTAACTATGGCTACACCTTC.

This clonotype came up a few times. V and J are TRBV20-1 and TRBJ1-2, with D uncertain. The CDR3 loop spans 9 amino acids. Germline lookup yields CDR1 DFQATT and CDR2 SNEGSKA (reference sequence). With 6 bases removed from V and 13 bases from J, the gap between germline ends came to 12 bases. The CDR3 DNA reads as TGCAGTGCCAAGATTAGGAGCACCTTC. It is translated as CSAKIRSTF.

This clonotype was detected a few times. The chain recombines TRBV13 with TRBJ2-2; D not resolved. CDR1 and CDR2 from the germline V gene are PRHDT and FYEKMQ (reference sequence). This CDR3 contains 11 residues. V was clipped by 8 bases and J by 6 bases, with 7 bases between them. CDR3 region: CASPNAGELFF. CDR3 DNA: TGTGCCAGCCCCAACGCCGGGGAGCTGTTTTTT.

This rearrangement joins TRBV10-2 to TRBJ2-7; 7 bases agree with TRBD2. Trimming removed 2 bases from V and 3 bases from J; junction bases left unmatched: 1. This CDR3 is 13 amino acids long. Germline lookup yields CDR1 WSHSY and CDR2 SAAADI. For the CDR3, the DNA is TGCGCCAGCAGTGAGGGGGGGGACTACGAGCAGTACGTC. It is translated as CASSEGGDYEQYV.

This clonotype was recorded many times. The rearrangement joins TRBV12-3 or TRBV12-4 to TRBJ1-5; tentatively, D is TRBD1 (5 bases). With 4 bases removed from V and 2 bases from J, the gap between germline ends came to 12 bases. The CDR3 runs 15 residues. The CDR3 reads CASSYQGLGNQPQHF. The CDR3 nucleotides are TGTGCCAGCAGTTACCAGGGTTTGGGCAATCAGCCCCAGCATTTT.

V and J are TRBV11-2 and TRBJ1-1; 9 positions match TRBD1. The CDR3 totals 14 residues. Germline V CDR1 and CDR2: SGHAT, FQNNGV. With V trimmed by 5 bases and J by 11 bases, 12 bases remained unmatched. The CDR3 region is CASSPRDRDYGAFF. The CDR3 DNA sequence: TGTGCCAGCAGCCCCCGGGACAGGGATTATGGGGCTTTCTTT.

The gene calls are TRBV12-3 or TRBV12-4 and TRBJ2-5; D perhaps matches TRBD2 (6 bases). Trimming removed 7 bases at V and 5 bases at J, with 20 bases between. The CDR3 is 15 amino acids. CDR3 bases: TGTGCCAGCACTGGCGGGACCCATGTACGGGAGACCCAGTACTTC. It codes for CASTGGTHVRETQYF.

This clonotype showed up just a few times. The chain links TRBV29-1 to TRBJ2-3; D possibly corresponds to TRBD2 (6 bases). The V gene lost 8 bases and the J gene lost 4 bases, with 16 bases spanning the gap. The V gene's germline CDR1 is SQVTM and CDR2 ANQGSEA. The CDR3 length is 13 residues. CDR3 sequence reads: CSTSFDVPDTQYF. The CDR3 DNA is TGCAGCACTAGCTTCGACGTCCCAGATACGCAGTATTTT.

The chain links TRBV29-1 to TRBJ1-3, with TRBD1 as a possible D gene (6 bases). V lost 3 bases to trimming and J lost 1 base, with 7 bases between them. This CDR3 contains 13 residues. Germline V gene data show CDR1 as SQVTM and CDR2 as ANQGSEA. Written as DNA, the CDR3 is TGCAGCGTTGACCAGGGGTCTGGAAACACCATATATTTT. Translated, it gives CSVDQGSGNTIYF.

The gene calls are TRBV2 and TRBJ2-7; perhaps TRBD2 as D (5 bases). In germline, CDR1 is SNHLY, CDR2 FYNNEI. The CDR3 has 16 residues. The germline V and J ends were trimmed by 3 bases and 0 bases, with 15 bases remaining between them. The CDR3 DNA follows: TGTGCCAGCAGTGAGTTTCTGGAGGTCCGCTCCTACGAGCAGTACGTC. Protein product: CASSEFLEVRSYEQYV.

V and J are TRBV7-3 and TRBJ1-1; D is unclear. Germline V gene data show CDR1 as SGHTA and CDR2 as FQGTGA. The V end lost 6 bases, the J end lost 4 bases, and 12 bases lay between the germline ends. CDR3 size: 13 residues. CDR3 DNA sequence: TGTGCCAGCAGTCCCCTGGGTGGCACTGAAGCTTTCTTT. Amino acid sequence: CASSPLGGTEAFF.

V usage is TRBV16 and J usage is TRBJ1-5, with D unresolved. The CDR3 extends over 13 amino acids. Trimming removed 7 bases at V and 3 bases at J, with 10 bases between. Germline CDR1 reads KGHSY; CDR2 reads FQNENV. The CDR3 nucleotides read TGTGCCAGCACCCGGGCAGACAATCAGCCCCAGCATTTT. Translated, it gives CASTRADNQPQHF.

This clonotype was picked up many times. This chain's CDR3 is CASSFAHRWVVETQYF. As DNA, the CDR3 is TGCGCCAGCAGCTTTGCTCATCGGTGGGTTGTGGAGACCCAGTACTTC. This sequence joins TRBV5-1 and TRBJ2-5; D remains unclear. This CDR3 spans 16 amino acids. Trimming pared 2 bases from V and 5 bases from J, leaving 19 bases between. Germline-derived CDR1 and CDR2 are SGHRS and YFSETQ.

V gene TRBV7-2 combines with J gene TRBJ2-1, with 10 bases that match TRBD2. Germline assignment: CDR1 SGHTA and CDR2 FQGNSA. The CDR3 covers 16 residues. The V and J ends lost 0 bases and 7 bases, in that order; junction bases with no gene match: 6. This CDR3 reads CASSLAEGLAMNEQFF. The CDR3 DNA sequence: TGTGCCAGCAGCTTAGCGGAGGGACTAGCGATGAATGAGCAGTTCTTC.

This clonotype was picked up a small number of times. The genes are TRBV23-1 and TRBJ2-2; 11 bases align to TRBD1. TRBV23-1 has ORF status, its function being uncertain. J lost 5 bases, V lost 0 bases, and 14 bases had no gene match. This CDR3 comprises 20 residues. The CDR3 DNA is TGCGCCAGCAGTCAATCGAAAAAGTTTCCCGGACAGGGGGCGACCGGGGAGCTGTTTTTT. This sequence encodes CASSQSKKFPGQGATGELFF.

This clonotype was counted only a few times. V usage is TRBV12-3 or TRBV12-4 and J usage is TRBJ1-3, with 9 bases aligning to TRBD1. Trimming removed 8 bases from V and 0 bases from J; junction bases left unmatched: 17. This CDR3 has 19 residues. CDR3 in amino acids: CASLLPLGTGRFSGNTIYF. Written as DNA, the CDR3 is TGTGCCAGCCTCTTACCCCTCGGGACAGGGAGGTTCTCTGGAAACACCATATATTTT.

This clonotype was recorded a few times. The V and J genes are TRBV20-1 and TRBJ2-7; a possible D gene is TRBD2 (6 bases). The CDR3 has 15 residues. The ends were cut back, 6 bases at V and 0 bases at J, with 18 bases in the middle. The germline V gene has CDR1 DFQATT and CDR2 SNEGSKA (reference sequence). The CDR3 region is CSAHQAGLYSYEQYF. The CDR3 nucleotides are TGCAGTGCCCATCAGGCGGGACTTTACTCCTACGAGCAGTACTTC.

The table lists this clonotype with a few counts. The chain carries TRBV15 and TRBJ1-2, with a weak D call TRBD1 (5 bases). V lost 0 bases and J 4 bases, leaving 15 bases between the germline ends. The length of the CDR3 is 16 residues. Germline CDR1 LNHNV, CDR2 YYDKDF (reference sequence). CDR3 region: CATSRDKTVDGYGYTF. CDR3 DNA: TGTGCCACCAGCAGAGATAAGACAGTCGATGGCTATGGCTACACCTTC.